These 6 T cell receptor beta chains share one sample of origin, sequenced in a study of cytomegalovirus exposure and HLA in healthy donors. PCR involved 60 Vbeta and 13 Jbeta primers. Sequencing was performed with immunoSEQ multiplex PCR; in TCRdb, only in-frame clones are kept and a portion is missing. The sample includes some 150,000 clones, around 80% of them seen just once. Sequences were obtained from PBMCs. These receptors were obtained from a female donor in good health and CMV-seropositive.

The rearrangement links TRBV6-6 to TRBJ1-5; 9 nucleotides align to TRBD1. The germline gives CDR1 MNHNY, CDR2 SVGAGI (reference sequence). The CDR3 sequence is 14 residues long. The junction had 6 bases not matched to a gene; V was cut back by 5 bases and J by 7 bases. The CDR3 coding sequence is TGTGCCAGCAGTGATACAGGGGGCGAACAGCCCCAGCATTTT. Amino acid sequence: CASSDTGGEQPQHF.

The chain uses TRBV10-1 and TRBJ2-5; the match to TRBD2 covers 9 bases. This CDR3 region has 18 residues. The J segment lost 5 bases and the V segment lost 4 bases, leaving 17 bases of the junction unmatched. CDR1 is WNHNN and CDR2 is SYGVQD in the germline V gene (reference sequence). CDR3 nucleotides: TGCGCCAGCAGTGGTAATCGGGCTAGCGGGACTACCTCCGAGACCCAGTACTTC. It specifies CASSGNRASGTTSETQYF.

The V call is TRBV6-5, the J call TRBJ2-7, with TRBD1 matching 10 bases. The CDR3 loop spans 14 amino acids. The V gene's germline CDR1 is MNHEY and CDR2 SVGAGI. V dropped 6 bases and J dropped 5; count of bases not matched to a gene: 7. The chain's CDR3 is CASSLGQGTDEQYF. CDR3 bases: TGTGCCAGCAGCCTGGGACAGGGGACAGACGAGCAGTACTTC.

The V call is TRBV5-5, the J call TRBJ2-7; weak D call: TRBD2 (6 bases). Trimming took 4 bases from V and 7 from J, leaving 18 bases between them. Per the germline V gene, CDR1 is SGHKS and CDR2 is YYEKEE (reference sequence). This CDR3 is built from 14 residues. The CDR3 region is CASSTLGGKWEQYF. CDR3 bases: TGTGCCAGCAGCACCTTGGGGGGAAAGTGGGAGCAGTACTTC.

The chain carries TRBV10-3 and TRBJ2-3, with D unclear. V was cut by 0 bases and J by 2 bases, with 9 bases left in between. The CDR3 spans 15 residues. The germline gives CDR1 ENHRY, CDR2 SYGVKD. CDR3 sequence reads: CAISESLTNTDTQYF. The DNA for the CDR3 is TGTGCCATCAGTGAGTCATTGACAAACACAGATACGCAGTATTTT.

This chain connects TRBV9 to TRBJ2-3; TRBD2 matches at 11 bases. Trimming at V came to 0 bases and at J to 1 base, leaving 4 bases not matched to a gene. Germline V gene sequence: CDR1 SGDLS, CDR2 YYNGEE. This CDR3 spans 17 amino acids. DNA of the CDR3: TGTGCCAGCAGCGTAGCGGTTAGCGGGGGGGGCACAGATACGCAGTATTTT. As protein: CASSVAVSGGGTDTQYF.